The clone carrying this T cell receptor beta chain was observed once. Sequencing used immunoSEQ multiplex PCR; TCRdb keeps in-frame clones, though not all of them. Of 2 million to 2.5 million clones listed, 80% to 95% are singletons. The data are from a study of shared clonotypes between healthy human individuals. Germline V gene sequence: CDR1 SGHAT, CDR2 FQNNGV. V was pared by 1 base and J by 5 bases, with 7 bases of the junction left unmatched. The length of the CDR3 is 16 residues. The clonotype originates from a man younger than 35 in good health. Some clones in this sample may be carry-over from other donors' samples. J is TRBJ2-1 and V is TRBV11-2, with 8 bases identical to TRBD2. Sequenced: naive CD4+ T cells from PBMCs. The sample's subset: CD45RA+ positively selected. Written as DNA, the CDR3 is TGTGCCAGCAGCTTAGTAGGGGCGGGAGGTCACAATGAGCAGTTCTTC. Translating it yields CASSLVGAGGHNEQFF. The complete variable domain, with remaining parts taken from reference TRBV11-2 and TRBJ2-1, reads EAGVAQSPRYKIIEKRQSVAFWCNPISGHATLYWYQQILGQGPKLLIQFQNNGVVDDSQLPKDRFSAERLKGVDSTLKIQPAKLEDSAVYLCASSLVGAGGHNEQFFGPGTRLTVL.